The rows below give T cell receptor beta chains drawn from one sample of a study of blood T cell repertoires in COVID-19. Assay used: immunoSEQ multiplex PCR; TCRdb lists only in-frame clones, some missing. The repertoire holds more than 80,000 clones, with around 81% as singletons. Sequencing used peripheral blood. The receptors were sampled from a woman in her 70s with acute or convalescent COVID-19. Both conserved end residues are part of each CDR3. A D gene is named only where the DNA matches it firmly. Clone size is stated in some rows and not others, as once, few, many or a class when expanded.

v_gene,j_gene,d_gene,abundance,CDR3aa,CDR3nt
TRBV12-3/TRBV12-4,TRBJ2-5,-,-,CASSPGTRGTQYF,TGTGCCAGCAGCCCCGGGACCAGGGGGACCCAGTACTTC
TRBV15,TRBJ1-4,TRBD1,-,CATSKQGAREKLFF,TGTGCCACCAGCAAACAGGGGGCTCGGGAAAAACTGTTTTTT
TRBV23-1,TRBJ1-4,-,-,CASSKREKLFF,TGCGCCAGCAGCAAGAGAGAAAAACTGTTTTTT
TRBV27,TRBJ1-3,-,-,CASITKHVISGNTIYF,TGTGCCAGCATAACCAAGCACGTTATCTCTGGAAACACCATATATTTT
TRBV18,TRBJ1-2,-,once,CASSAEGTANYGYTF,TGTGCCAGCTCAGCGGAGGGAACAGCTAACTATGGCTACACCTTC
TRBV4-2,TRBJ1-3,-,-,CASSKRGSLSGNTIYF,TGTGCCAGCAGCAAACGAGGCTCTCTCTCTGGAAACACCATATATTTT
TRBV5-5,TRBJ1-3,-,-,CASSLVSWSGAGNTIYF,TGTGCCAGCAGCTTGGTTTCATGGTCGGGGGCTGGAAACACCATATATTTT
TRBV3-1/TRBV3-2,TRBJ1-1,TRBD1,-,CASSGTGMNTEAFF,TGTGCCAGCAGCGGGACAGGAATGAACACTGAAGCTTTCTTT
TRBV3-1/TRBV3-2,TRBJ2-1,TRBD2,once,CASSQEGGGAGEQFF,TGTGCCAGCAGCCAAGAGGGCGGGGGGGCGGGTGAGCAGTTCTTC
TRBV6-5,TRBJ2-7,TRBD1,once,CASSPDRAGEQYF,TGTGCCAGCAGCCCCGACAGGGCCGGCGAGCAGTACTTC
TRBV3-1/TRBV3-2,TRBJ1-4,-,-,CASSPSRTNEKLFF,TGTGCCAGCAGCCCGTCCCGAACTAATGAAAAACTGTTTTTT
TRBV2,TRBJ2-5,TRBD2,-,CASTSAQETQYF,TGTGCCAGTACTAGCGCGCAAGAGACCCAGTACTTC
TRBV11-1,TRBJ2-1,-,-,CASSSLDQRYYNEQFF,TGTGCCAGCAGCTCCCTTGATCAGCGTTACTACAATGAGCAGTTCTTC
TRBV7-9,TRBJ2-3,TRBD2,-,CAGAGLAGYTDTQYF,TGTGCCGGAGCAGGACTAGCGGGGTACACAGATACGCAGTATTTT
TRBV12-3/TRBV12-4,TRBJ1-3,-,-,CASSTGLGNTIYF,TGTGCCAGCAGTACAGGGTTGGGAAACACCATATATTTT
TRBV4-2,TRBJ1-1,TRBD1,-,CASSPQGTGDTEAFF,TGTGCCAGCAGCCCGCAAGGGACAGGCGACACTGAAGCTTTCTTT
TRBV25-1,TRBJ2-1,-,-,CASSADSYNEQFF,TGTGCCAGCAGTGCGGACAGTTACAATGAGCAGTTCTTC
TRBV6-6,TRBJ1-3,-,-,CASSLAGAGNTIYF,TGTGCCAGCAGTTTAGCAGGGGCGGGAAACACCATATATTTT
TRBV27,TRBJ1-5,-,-,CASSFRGGNQPQHF,TGTGCCAGCAGTTTCAGGGGAGGCAATCAGCCCCAGCATTTT
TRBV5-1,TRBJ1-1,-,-,CASSLIMNTEAFF,TGCGCCAGCAGCTTAATCATGAACACTGAAGCTTTCTTT
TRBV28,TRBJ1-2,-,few,CASTLGLIYGYTF,TGTGCCAGCACCCTTGGACTGATCTATGGCTACACCTTC
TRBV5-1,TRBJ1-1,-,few,CASSLGGGGENTEAFF,TGCGCCAGCAGCTTGGGCGGCGGAGGGGAGAACACTGAAGCTTTCTTT
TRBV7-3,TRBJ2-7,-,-,CASSLRPTADSYEQYF,TGTGCCAGCAGCTTAAGGCCAACAGCAGACTCCTACGAGCAGTACTTC
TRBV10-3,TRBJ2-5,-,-,CAISEYQQETQYF,TGTGCCATCAGTGAGTACCAGCAAGAGACCCAGTACTTC
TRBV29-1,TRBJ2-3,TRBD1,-,CSVEGFRDSSTDTQYF,TGCAGCGTTGAAGGCTTCCGGGACAGCAGCACAGATACGCAGTATTTT
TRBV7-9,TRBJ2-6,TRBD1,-,CASSKTGNSGANVLTF,TGTGCCAGCAGCAAGACAGGGAACTCTGGGGCCAACGTCCTGACTTTC
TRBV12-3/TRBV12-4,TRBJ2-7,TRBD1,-,CATARDRVHEQYF,TGTGCCACCGCCCGGGACAGGGTCCACGAGCAGTACTTC
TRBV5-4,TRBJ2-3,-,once,CASSLDLEAGRYTQYF,TGTGCCAGCAGCTTGGATCTCGAGGCGGGGCGTTATACGCAGTATTTT
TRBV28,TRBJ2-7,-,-,CASSLPRDTSYEQYF,TGTGCCAGCAGTTTACCTAGGGACACGTCCTACGAGCAGTACTTC
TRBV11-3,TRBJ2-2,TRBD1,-,CASSSGTGKGTGELFF,TGTGCCAGCAGCTCCGGGACAGGGAAGGGCACCGGGGAGCTGTTTTTT
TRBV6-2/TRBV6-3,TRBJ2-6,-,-,CASSYSNGDPTFGANVLTF,TGTGCCAGCAGTTACTCGAACGGGGATCCGACCTTTGGGGCCAACGTCCTGACTTTC
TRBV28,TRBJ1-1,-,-,CASWTRGRTEAFF,TGTGCCAGCTGGACCAGGGGAAGAACTGAAGCTTTCTTT
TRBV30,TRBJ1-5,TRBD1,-,CAWSRDRDGQPQHF,TGTGCCTGGAGTCGAGACAGGGACGGGCAGCCCCAGCATTTT
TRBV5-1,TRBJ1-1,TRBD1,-,CASRQQGARTEAFF,TGCGCCAGCAGACAACAGGGGGCGCGGACTGAAGCTTTCTTT
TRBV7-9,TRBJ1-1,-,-,CASSLKRNTEAFF,TGTGCCAGCAGCTTAAAGAGGAACACTGAAGCTTTCTTT
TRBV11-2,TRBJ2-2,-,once,CASSLDRAGELFF,TGTGCCAGCAGCTTAGATCGGGCCGGGGAGCTGTTTTTT
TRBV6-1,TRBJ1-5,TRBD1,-,CASSEVAGGGNQPQHF,TGTGCCAGCAGTGAAGTGGCAGGGGGCGGCAATCAGCCCCAGCATTTT
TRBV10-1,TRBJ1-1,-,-,CASSESGGKVNTEAFF,TGCGCCAGCAGTGAGTCCGGGGGGAAGGTGAACACTGAAGCTTTCTTT
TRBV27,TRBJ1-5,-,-,CASGQAGPQPNQPQHF,TGTGCCAGCGGGCAAGCTGGGCCCCAACCCAATCAGCCCCAGCATTTT
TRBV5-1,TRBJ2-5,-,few,CASSDPGGGETQYF,TGCGCCAGCAGCGATCCCGGGGGTGGAGAGACCCAGTACTTC
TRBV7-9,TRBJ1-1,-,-,CASSLAGQGGAFF,TGTGCCAGCAGCTTAGCGGGGCAAGGGGGAGCTTTCTTT
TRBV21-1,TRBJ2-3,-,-,CASSKPGSKGTDTQYF,TGTGCCAGCAGCAAACCAGGGTCGAAGGGCACAGATACGCAGTATTTT
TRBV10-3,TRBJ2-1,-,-,CAISDERRQFF,TGTGCCATCAGTGACGAGAGGAGGCAGTTCTTC
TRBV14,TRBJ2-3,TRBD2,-,CASSHGLAGGNGDTQYF,TGTGCCAGCAGCCACGGACTAGCGGGGGGAAATGGAGATACGCAGTATTTT
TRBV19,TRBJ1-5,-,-,CASSITGDQPQHF,TGTGCCAGTAGTATAACGGGAGATCAGCCCCAGCATTTT
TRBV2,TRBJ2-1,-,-,CASSGHRSYNEQFF,TGTGCCAGCAGTGGGCACCGCTCCTACAATGAGCAGTTCTTC
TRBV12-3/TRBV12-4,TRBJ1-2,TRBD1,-,CASSLTQGDGYTF,TGTGCCAGCAGTTTAACCCAGGGGGATGGCTACACCTTC
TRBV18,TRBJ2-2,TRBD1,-,CASSGPQGANLQNTGELFF,TGTGCCAGCTCAGGTCCACAGGGGGCCAACCTTCAAAATACCGGGGAGCTGTTTTTT
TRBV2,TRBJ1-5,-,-,CASSQGIQPQHF,TGTGCCAGCAGCCAGGGGATACAGCCCCAGCATTTT
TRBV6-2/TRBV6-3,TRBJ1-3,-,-,CASSEEKDTIYF,TGTGCCAGCAGCGAGGAGAAGGACACCATATATTTT
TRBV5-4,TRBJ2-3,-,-,CASSPRIIGDTDTQYF,TGTGCCAGCAGCCCGAGGATCATAGGGGACACAGATACGCAGTATTTT
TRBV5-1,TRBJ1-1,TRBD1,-,CASSWGQGARRMNTEAFF,TGCGCCAGCAGCTGGGGACAGGGGGCGCGTAGGATGAACACTGAAGCTTTCTTT
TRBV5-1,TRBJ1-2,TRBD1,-,CASSLSPTGVLGYGYTF,TGCGCCAGCAGCTTAAGTCCGACAGGGGTCCTCGGGTATGGCTACACCTTC